These T cell receptor beta chains were read from a single sample in a study of blood T cell repertoires in COVID-19. Generated by immunoSEQ multiplex PCR, the TCRdb table keeps only in-frame clones and is missing some. The sample records 200,000 to 300,000 clones, about four fifths being singletons. The sample was peripheral blood. The receptor set was obtained from an elderly woman with COVID-19, enrolled during active disease. The CDR3 runs from the conserved cysteine through the conserved F or W. Each record gives: clone size, J gene, D gene, V gene, CDR3 protein, CDR3 DNA. A D gene is named only where the DNA matches it firmly. Clone sizes are given selectively: once, few, many, or a class where the clone is expanded.

size: -
J: TRBJ1-4
D: TRBD1
V: TRBV7-2
CDR3: CASSSVGTDNEKLFF
DNA: TGTGCCAGCAGCTCAGTGGGGACAGACAATGAAAAACTGTTTTTT

size: -
J: TRBJ2-1
D: -
V: TRBV6-5
CDR3: CASVLGGSMGEQFF
DNA: TGTGCCAGCGTCCTTGGGGGGAGCATGGGTGAGCAGTTCTTC

size: -
J: TRBJ1-5
D: -
V: TRBV18
CDR3: CASSSLQGSGNQPQHF
DNA: TGTGCCAGCTCATCCCTACAGGGAAGTGGCAATCAGCCCCAGCATTTT

size: -
J: TRBJ1-4
D: -
V: TRBV7-9
CDR3: CASSNSVTTNEKLFF
DNA: TGTGCCAGCAGCAATTCGGTAACAACTAATGAAAAACTGTTTTTT

size: -
J: TRBJ2-3
D: TRBD1
V: TRBV6-5
CDR3: CASSRGQPGTDTQYF
DNA: TGTGCCAGCAGCCGGGGACAGCCCGGCACAGATACGCAGTATTTT

size: -
J: TRBJ2-1
D: -
V: TRBV11-3
CDR3: CASSLGPTRGEQFF
DNA: TGTGCCAGCAGCTTAGGTCCCACCCGAGGTGAGCAGTTCTTC

size: -
J: TRBJ2-5
D: TRBD2
V: TRBV6-6
CDR3: CASSYAGEEETQYF
DNA: TGTGCCAGCAGTTACGCGGGAGAAGAAGAGACCCAGTACTTC

size: -
J: TRBJ2-2
D: -
V: TRBV5-4
CDR3: CASSLLGGGELFF
DNA: TGTGCCAGCAGCCTGCTTGGCGGGGGGGAGCTGTTTTTT

size: -
J: TRBJ2-2
D: -
V: TRBV10-1
CDR3: CASSVDPGQRELFF
DNA: TGCGCCAGCAGTGTCGATCCGGGACAACGGGAGCTGTTTTTT

size: -
J: TRBJ2-7
D: TRBD1
V: TRBV5-1
CDR3: CASSPGQGLYEQYF
DNA: TGCGCCAGCAGCCCGGGACAGGGACTGTACGAGCAGTACTTC

size: -
J: TRBJ1-4
D: -
V: TRBV4-1
CDR3: CASSQGYPATNEKLFF
DNA: TGCGCCAGCAGCCAAGGTTATCCAGCAACTAATGAAAAACTGTTTTTT

size: -
J: TRBJ2-1
D: TRBD2
V: TRBV5-8
CDR3: CASSLALGSGGLYNEQFF
DNA: TGTGCCAGCAGCTTGGCCTTAGGGAGCGGGGGCCTTTACAATGAGCAGTTCTTC

size: -
J: TRBJ2-4
D: TRBD1
V: TRBV6-2/TRBV6-3
CDR3: CASSPVGGYQNIQYF
DNA: TGTGCCAGCAGCCCTGTAGGGGGCTATCAAAACATTCAGTACTTC

size: -
J: TRBJ2-7
D: -
V: TRBV30
CDR3: CAWRSSATLLEQYF
DNA: TGTGCCTGGAGAAGTTCTGCGACTCTCCTCGAGCAGTACTTC

size: -
J: TRBJ1-1
D: -
V: TRBV29-1
CDR3: CSGGEGGQNTEAFF
DNA: TGCAGCGGAGGGGAGGGGGGCCAGAACACTGAAGCTTTCTTT

size: once
J: TRBJ2-5
D: TRBD1
V: TRBV7-2
CDR3: CASSSTGVGETQYF
DNA: TGTGCCAGCAGCTCGACAGGGGTAGGGGAGACCCAGTACTTC

size: -
J: TRBJ2-6
D: -
V: TRBV3-1/TRBV3-2
CDR3: CASSQGTAFSGANVLTF
DNA: TGTGCCAGCAGCCAAGGGACAGCCTTCTCTGGGGCCAACGTCCTGACTTTC

size: -
J: TRBJ2-7
D: TRBD1
V: TRBV10-3
CDR3: CAIRTDRGSYEQYF
DNA: TGTGCCATCAGAACGGACAGGGGCTCCTACGAGCAGTACTTC

size: -
J: TRBJ2-2
D: TRBD1
V: TRBV6-2/TRBV6-3
CDR3: CASSLDRRNTGELFF
DNA: TGTGCCAGCAGTTTGGACAGGAGGAACACCGGGGAGCTGTTTTTT

size: -
J: TRBJ2-4
D: -
V: TRBV15
CDR3: CATSRVWLGDKNIQYF
DNA: TGTGCCACCAGCAGAGTTTGGCTAGGGGACAAAAACATTCAGTACTTC

size: -
J: TRBJ1-1
D: -
V: TRBV6-5
CDR3: CASSYEGNFMNTEAFF
DNA: TGTGCCAGCAGCTACGAGGGCAACTTCATGAACACTGAAGCTTTCTTT

size: -
J: TRBJ2-2
D: TRBD2
V: TRBV7-3
CDR3: CASSSGGNTGELFF
DNA: TGTGCCAGCAGCTCGGGGGGGAACACCGGGGAGCTGTTTTTT

size: few
J: TRBJ1-2
D: TRBD1
V: TRBV30
CDR3: CAWVTGTGKGYTF
DNA: TGTGCCTGGGTTACCGGGACAGGGAAAGGCTACACCTTC

size: -
J: TRBJ2-5
D: TRBD2
V: TRBV7-9
CDR3: CASSLTSGGQETQYF
DNA: TGTGCCAGCAGCTTGACTAGCGGGGGACAAGAGACCCAGTACTTC

size: -
J: TRBJ2-3
D: TRBD1
V: TRBV6-2/TRBV6-3
CDR3: CASSQGQGTPSTDTQYF
DNA: TGTGCCAGCAGTCAAGGACAGGGAACTCCTAGCACAGATACGCAGTATTTT

size: few
J: TRBJ1-2
D: -
V: TRBV7-2
CDR3: CASSSLGYGYTF
DNA: TGTGCCAGCAGCTCCCTCGGCTATGGCTACACCTTC

size: -
J: TRBJ2-7
D: -
V: TRBV7-9
CDR3: CASSLGLSEQYF
DNA: TGTGCCAGCAGCTTAGGTTTATCCGAGCAGTACTTC

size: -
J: TRBJ1-3
D: -
V: TRBV6-5
CDR3: CASSYSQGSGNTIYF
DNA: TGTGCCAGCAGTTACTCGCAGGGGTCGGGAAACACCATATATTTT

size: -
J: TRBJ2-2
D: TRBD2
V: TRBV5-6
CDR3: CASSTWAGGLTGELFF
DNA: TGTGCCAGCAGCACCTGGGCGGGGGGCCTCACCGGGGAGCTGTTTTTT

size: -
J: TRBJ1-2
D: -
V: TRBV19
CDR3: CASSPQVPTGPLYGYTF
DNA: TGTGCCAGTAGTCCCCAGGTCCCCACAGGGCCCTTATATGGCTACACCTTC

size: few
J: TRBJ1-1
D: -
V: TRBV9
CDR3: CASSPLTGRTEAFF
DNA: TGTGCCAGCAGCCCCCTGACAGGACGCACTGAAGCTTTCTTT

size: few
J: TRBJ1-1
D: -
V: TRBV14
CDR3: CASSQGRNTEAFF
DNA: TGTGCCAGCAGCCAGGGGCGGAACACTGAAGCTTTCTTT

size: -
J: TRBJ1-3
D: -
V: TRBV4-3
CDR3: CASSQYYIGTAGNTIYF
DNA: TGCGCCAGCAGCCAATATTATATCGGTACTGCTGGAAACACCATATATTTT

size: -
J: TRBJ1-2
D: -
V: TRBV30
CDR3: CAWSDRALANYGYTF
DNA: TGTGCCTGGAGTGACAGGGCTCTAGCTAACTATGGCTACACCTTC

size: -
J: TRBJ1-4
D: -
V: TRBV7-9
CDR3: CASSLVSETNEKLFF
DNA: TGTGCCAGCAGCTTAGTGTCGGAGACTAATGAAAAACTGTTTTTT

size: once
J: TRBJ2-1
D: -
V: TRBV5-5
CDR3: CASSYYNEQFF
DNA: TGTGCCAGCAGTTACTACAATGAGCAGTTCTTC

size: -
J: TRBJ1-3
D: -
V: TRBV30
CDR3: CAWSSQAGNTIYF
DNA: TGTGCCTGGAGCTCCCAAGCCGGAAACACCATATATTTT

size: -
J: TRBJ2-7
D: TRBD1
V: TRBV19
CDR3: CASTPGTGMREQYF
DNA: TGTGCCAGTACCCCCGGGACAGGGATGCGCGAGCAGTACTTC

size: -
J: TRBJ1-6
D: -
V: TRBV7-9
CDR3: CASSLRAENSPLHF
DNA: TGTGCCAGCAGCTTGCGTGCTGAGAATTCACCCCTCCACTTT

size: -
J: TRBJ2-5
D: TRBD2
V: TRBV7-9
CDR3: CASSFSGIQETQYF
DNA: TGTGCCAGCAGCTTTAGCGGGATCCAAGAGACCCAGTACTTC

size: -
J: TRBJ1-6
D: -
V: TRBV27
CDR3: CASSVHREMVSSYNSPLHF
DNA: TGTGCCAGCAGTGTTCACCGGGAGATGGTTAGCTCCTATAATTCACCCCTCCACTTT

size: -
J: TRBJ1-4
D: -
V: TRBV7-2
CDR3: CASSRRATNEKLFF
DNA: TGTGCCAGCAGCCGGAGGGCAACTAATGAAAAACTGTTTTTT

size: -
J: TRBJ1-5
D: -
V: TRBV6-5
CDR3: CASSYSINQPQHF
DNA: TGTGCCAGCAGTTACTCCATTAATCAGCCCCAGCATTTT

size: once
J: TRBJ1-1
D: -
V: TRBV25-1
CDR3: CASSRTVNTEAFF
DNA: TGTGCCAGCAGCCGAACAGTGAACACTGAAGCTTTCTTT

size: -
J: TRBJ1-6
D: TRBD1
V: TRBV6-1
CDR3: CASSEVTGLNSPLHF
DNA: TGTGCCAGCAGTGAAGTGACAGGGCTTAATTCACCCCTCCACTTT

size: -
J: TRBJ1-6
D: -
V: TRBV3-1/TRBV3-2
CDR3: CASSQGGGGHNSPLHF
DNA: TGTGCCAGCAGCCAGGGGGGCGGGGGCCATAATTCACCCCTCCACTTT

size: -
J: TRBJ1-3
D: -
V: TRBV18
CDR3: CASSPAGSGNTIYF
DNA: TGTGCCAGCTCACCCGCAGGGTCCGGAAACACCATATATTTT

size: once
J: TRBJ1-1
D: -
V: TRBV24-1
CDR3: CATSALQGGQSTEAFF
DNA: TGTGCCACCAGCGCCCTCCAAGGGGGTCAAAGTACTGAAGCTTTCTTT

size: -
J: TRBJ1-5
D: TRBD1
V: TRBV2
CDR3: CASTGQGAGNQPQHF
DNA: TGTGCCAGCACCGGCCAGGGGGCAGGCAATCAGCCCCAGCATTTT

size: -
J: TRBJ1-5
D: TRBD1
V: TRBV10-2
CDR3: CASSEATGTGGNQPQHF
DNA: TGCGCCAGCAGTGAGGCGACCGGGACAGGGGGCAATCAGCCCCAGCATTTT

size: -
J: TRBJ2-7
D: TRBD1
V: TRBV5-6
CDR3: CASSYDRGIYEQYF
DNA: TGTGCCAGCAGCTATGACAGGGGGATCTACGAGCAGTACTTC

size: -
J: TRBJ2-2
D: -
V: TRBV28
CDR3: CASSLWTANTGELFF
DNA: TGTGCCAGCAGTTTATGGACAGCGAACACCGGGGAGCTGTTTTTT

size: -
J: TRBJ2-5
D: -
V: TRBV18
CDR3: CASSPVGGETQYF
DNA: TGTGCCAGCTCACCGGTCGGGGGTGAGACCCAGTACTTC

size: once
J: TRBJ2-4
D: -
V: TRBV18
CDR3: CASSPRRENIQYF
DNA: TGTGCCAGCTCCCCGCGGAGAGAAAACATTCAGTACTTC